The sequence of this T cell receptor (beta chain) was determined in a study of blood T cell repertoires in COVID-19. On the study more broadly: PBMCs, B-cell-depleted T cells, or T cells were the source of the cDNA or gDNA that made up the material.

CDR3 length: 17 amino acids. CDR1 and CDR2 from the germline V gene are SGHDN and FVKESK. V lost 4 bases and J lost 0; bases outside the gene matches: 5. Participant age was 18 to 89 years, and participants resided in roughly 25 US areas. Cohorts were assigned according to the clinical history that participants reported. The protocol was immunoSEQ multiplex PCR, while the TCRdb copy is restricted to in-frame clones and leaves out a portion. The sample consists of 150,000 to 200,000 clones, under 90% of them appearing once. The chain combines TRBV14 with TRBJ1-6; 8 bases line up with TRBD1. The sequenced material came from PBMCs or T cells enriched from blood (not recorded which). The clonotype was recovered from a man aged 50-60 years who had recovered from COVID-19. In nucleotides, the CDR3 is TGTGCCAGCAGCCTGGGGACAGGATCCTCCTATAATTCACCCCTCCACTTT. It is translated as CASSLGTGSSYNSPLHF.